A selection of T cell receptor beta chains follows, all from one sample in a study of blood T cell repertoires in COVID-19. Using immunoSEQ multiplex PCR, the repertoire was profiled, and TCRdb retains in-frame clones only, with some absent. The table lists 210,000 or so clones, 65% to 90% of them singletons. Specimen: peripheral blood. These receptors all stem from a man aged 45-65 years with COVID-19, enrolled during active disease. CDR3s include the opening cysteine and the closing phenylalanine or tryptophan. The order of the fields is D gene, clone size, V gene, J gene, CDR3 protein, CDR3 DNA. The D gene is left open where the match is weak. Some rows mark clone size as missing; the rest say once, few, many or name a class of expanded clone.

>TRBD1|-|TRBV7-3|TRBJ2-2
CASSLNPPPRGDRGKTGELFF
TGTGCCAGCAGCTTAAATCCCCCCCCCAGAGGGGACAGGGGAAAAACCGGGGAGCTGTTTTTT
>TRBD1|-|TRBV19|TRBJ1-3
CASGTVGNTIYF
TGTGCCAGTGGGACAGTCGGAAACACCATATATTTT
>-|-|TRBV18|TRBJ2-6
CASSLRDTTSGANVLTF
TGTGCCAGCTCATTGCGGGATACAACCTCTGGGGCCAACGTCCTGACTTTC
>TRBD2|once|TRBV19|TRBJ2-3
CASSHPSGARHPDTQYF
TGTGCCAGTAGTCATCCCAGCGGGGCTCGTCATCCAGATACGCAGTATTTT
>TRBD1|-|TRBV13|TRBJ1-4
CASSLRQGNEKLFF
TGTGCCAGCAGCTTACGACAGGGAAACGAAAAACTGTTTTTT
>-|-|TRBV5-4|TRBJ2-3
CASSLDWTDTQYF
TGTGCCAGCAGCTTGGACTGGACAGATACGCAGTATTTT
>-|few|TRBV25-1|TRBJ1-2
CASSEQGIYGYTF
TGTGCCAGCAGTGAACAGGGGATCTATGGCTACACCTTC
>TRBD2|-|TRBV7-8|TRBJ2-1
CASSSRGAGSSYNEQFF
TGTGCCAGCAGCTCGAGGGGAGCGGGGAGCTCCTACAATGAGCAGTTCTTC
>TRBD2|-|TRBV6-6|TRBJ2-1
CASSYSGTSGEQFF
TGTGCCAGCAGTTACTCGGGGACTAGCGGAGAGCAGTTCTTC
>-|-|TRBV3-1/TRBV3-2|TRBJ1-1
CASSQDLTVIAAFF
TGTGCCAGCAGCCAAGATCTCACAGTCATTGCAGCTTTCTTT
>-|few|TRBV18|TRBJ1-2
CASSPDSNYGYTF
TGTGCCAGCTCACCCGACAGTAACTATGGCTACACCTTC
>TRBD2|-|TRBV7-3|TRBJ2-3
CASSLTRTSGGGTDTQYF
TGTGCCAGCAGCTTAACCCGGACTAGCGGGGGTGGCACAGATACGCAGTATTTT
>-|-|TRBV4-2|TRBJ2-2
CASSQESSTTGELFF
TGTGCCAGCAGCCAAGAATCCTCTACCACCGGGGAGCTGTTTTTT
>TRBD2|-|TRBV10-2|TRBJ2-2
CASRRLAGAGELFF
TGCGCCAGCAGACGACTAGCTGGGGCCGGGGAGCTGTTTTTT
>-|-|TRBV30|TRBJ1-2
CAWQKNYGYTF
TGTGCCTGGCAGAAGAACTATGGCTACACCTTC
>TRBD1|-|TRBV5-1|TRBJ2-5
CASSATGGWETQYF
TGCGCCAGCAGCGCCACAGGGGGCTGGGAGACCCAGTACTTC
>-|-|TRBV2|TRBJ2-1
CASSENRDSEYSYNEQFF
TGTGCCAGCAGTGAGAACCGGGACTCCGAATACAGTTACAATGAGCAGTTCTTC
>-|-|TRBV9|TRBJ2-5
CASSPTGSRSSGTQYF
TGTGCCAGCAGCCCGACAGGGAGTCGGAGTAGCGGTACCCAGTACTTC
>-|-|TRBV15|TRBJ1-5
CATSRDLLRSNQPQHF
TGTGCCACCAGCAGAGATCTTCTTCGTAGCAATCAGCCCCAGCATTTT
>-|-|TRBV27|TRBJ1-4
CASSLVGANEKLFF
TGTGCCAGCAGTTTGGTCGGGGCTAATGAAAAACTGTTTTTT
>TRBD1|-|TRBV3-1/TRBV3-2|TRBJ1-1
CASSIRTGAEAFF
TGTGCCAGCAGCATTCGTACAGGGGCTGAAGCTTTCTTT
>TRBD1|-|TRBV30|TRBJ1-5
CAWDSGTGVQPQHF
TGTGCCTGGGATAGTGGGACAGGAGTTCAGCCCCAGCATTTT
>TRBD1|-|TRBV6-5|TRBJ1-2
CATHTGGRPYGYTF
TGTGCCACCCACACAGGGGGCAGGCCCTATGGCTACACCTTC
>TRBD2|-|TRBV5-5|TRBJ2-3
CASSRIAGTTDTQYF
TGTGCCAGCAGCCGAATAGCGGGGACCACAGATACGCAGTATTTT
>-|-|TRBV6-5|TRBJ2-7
CASSVRGVVYEQYF
TGTGCCAGCAGCGTCAGGGGTGTCGTATACGAGCAGTACTTC
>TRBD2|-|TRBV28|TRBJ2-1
CASSLGGVAYNEQFF
TGTGCCAGCAGTCTCGGGGGGGTCGCCTACAATGAGCAGTTCTTC
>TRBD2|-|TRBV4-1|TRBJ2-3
CASSPRLAGYFADTQYF
TGCGCCAGCAGCCCGAGACTAGCGGGGTATTTTGCGGATACGCAGTATTTT
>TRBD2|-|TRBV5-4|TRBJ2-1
CASSLALGASGIYNEQFF
TGTGCCAGCAGCTTGGCCCTAGGAGCTAGCGGGATATACAATGAGCAGTTCTTC
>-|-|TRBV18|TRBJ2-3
CASSPSGLTDTQYF
TGTGCCAGCTCACCTTCCGGACTAACAGATACGCAGTATTTT
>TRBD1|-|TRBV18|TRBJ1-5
CASSPDRGNQPQHF
TGTGCCAGCTCTCCGGACAGGGGCAATCAGCCCCAGCATTTT
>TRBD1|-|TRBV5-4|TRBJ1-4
CASSTGQDNEKLFF
TGTGCCAGCAGCACGGGACAGGATAATGAAAAACTGTTTTTT
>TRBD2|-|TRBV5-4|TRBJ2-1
CASSFGTSGYNEQFF
TGTGCCAGCAGCTTTGGGACTAGCGGATACAATGAGCAGTTCTTC